This T cell receptor beta chain was recorded in a study of blood T cells in healthy people across ages. Regarding the study as a whole: The study found TCR beta diversity correlated strongly with naive T cell percentage. Naive and antigen-experienced cells were not separated, limiting conclusive comparison. CMV status of donors was unknown, possibly confounding expanded clonotype changes. Diversity estimates drawn from one million T cells were deemed underestimates.

Using a J-beta primer mix together with a sample-barcoded 5' primer, a second PCR was run for about 6 to 12 cycles. Using its own MiXCR run on the 5' RACE reads, TCRdb lists one record per CDR3 protein. The sample contains around 990,000 distinct CDR3 sequences, approximately 38% of which appear only once. Turning to this clonotype: Its antigen is undetermined.

Germline CDR1 is SGHKS and CDR2 is YYEKEE (reference sequence). The CDR3 loop spans 15 amino acids. V lost 4 bases to trimming and J lost 1 base; unmatched junction nucleotides: 7. This chain links TRBV5-5 with TRBJ1-2; 7 nucleotides match TRBD1. The specimen was blood. This clonotype was obtained from a man between 18 and 29 years old in good health. The CDR3 region is CASSTQGGLNYGYTF. The CDR3 nucleotides are TGTGCCAGCAGCACGCAAGGGGGCCTTAACTATGGCTACACCTTC.